Listed below are T cell receptor beta chains from one sample, sequenced in a study of blood T cells in healthy people across ages. TCRdb called the 5' RACE reads again in MiXCR, with one record for every CDR3 protein. The data show about 1.4 million distinct CDR3 sequences, around 59% seen once. The sequencing sample was made of blood. The source of these receptors is a man between 18 and 29 years old in good health. CDR3s include the opening cysteine and the closing phenylalanine or tryptophan. D genes are given only for firm matches. Expanded clones get a size class; other rows say once, few or many, or leave the size out.

length,V,size,J,D,DNA,CDR3
15,TRBV20-1,few,TRBJ2-1,-,TGCAGTGCTAGAGTACGGGACGGTTCCTACAATGAGCAGTTCTTC,CSARVRDGSYNEQFF
13,TRBV29-1,-,TRBJ2-4,TRBD2,TGCAGCGTTGGTGTGGGGGGGTGGGCTGAGCAGTACTTC,CSVGVGGWAEQYF
14,TRBV29-1,-,TRBJ1-1,-,TGCAGCGTTGAAGATCTTAGTGCGGGGAATGAAGCTTTCTTT,CSVEDLSAGNEAFF
14,TRBV20-1,-,TRBJ2-1,-,TGCAGTGCTAGACTTCGCAGCCTTCGAGGTGAGCAGTTCTTC,CSARLRSLRGEQFF
16,TRBV7-2,once,TRBJ1-1,-,TGCGCCAGCAGCTTCGTTTATACCGGGACTAGCTCTGAAGCTTTCTTT,CASSFVYTGTSSEAFF
17,TRBV20-1,-,TRBJ2-3,TRBD2,TGCAGTGCTAGAGACGGGACTAGCGGGAGGTTTACAGATACGCAGTATTTT,CSARDGTSGRFTDTQYF
12,TRBV10-3,few,TRBJ2-3,-,TGTGCCATCAGTGAGGGGAATGAGGGGCAGTATTTT,CAISEGNEGQYF
15,TRBV20-1,-,TRBJ2-1,-,TGCAGTGCTAGACCCAAAGGGCGGAGTATCAATGAGCAGTTCTTC,CSARPKGRSINEQFF
14,TRBV28,-,TRBJ1-6,-,TGTGCCAGCAGTTTCGAACAGGGCAATTCACCCCTCCACTTT,CASSFEQGNSPLHF
13,TRBV18,-,TRBJ2-1,-,TGTGCCAGCTCACGCAAAATTAGCAATGAGCAGTTCTTC,CASSRKISNEQFF
15,TRBV4-3,few,TRBJ2-1,-,TGCGCCAGCAGCCAAGCGGGGGGCGAAGGGAATGAGCAGTTCTTC,CASSQAGGEGNEQFF
14,TRBV27,-,TRBJ2-7,TRBD1,TGTGCCAGCAGCCGAAGACAGGGGACCTACGAGCAGTACTTC,CASSRRQGTYEQYF
16,TRBV7-2,-,TRBJ2-1,TRBD2,TGTGCCAGCAGCTTAATCATAGCGGGAGGATACAATGAGCAGTTCTTC,CASSLIIAGGYNEQFF
13,TRBV29-1,-,TRBJ2-6,-,TGCAGCGTGAAAGAAGGTGTGTCCAACGTCCTGACTTTC,CSVKEGVSNVLTF